This T cell receptor beta chain is drawn from a study of cytomegalovirus exposure and HLA in healthy donors. 13 Jbeta primers and 60 Vbeta primers were used for the PCR. Clones were read by immunoSEQ multiplex PCR, and TCRdb kept only the in-frame ones, dropping some. Of 110,000 or so clones in the sample, about 80% were seen once. This clone has just one count. This CDR3 region has 15 residues. V lost 4 bases and J lost 2, with 14 bases in between. Germline V gene sequence: CDR1 MDHEN, CDR2 SYDVKM. The receptor's source is a man in his fifties or sixties in good health and CMV-seropositive. The chain recombines TRBV28 with TRBJ1-2; TRBD1 might be the D (6 bases). Material: PBMCs. The CDR3 nucleotides are TGTGCCAGCAGTTCCCCGCAGGACAGCAACTATGGCTACACCTTC. Amino acid sequence: CASSSPQDSNYGYTF.